Below are 17 T cell receptor beta chains sequenced from a single sample in a study of T-cell reconstitution after alpha-beta-depleted transplantation in children. A TCRbeta library incorporating unique molecular identifiers was prepared. In TCRdb, the PCR reads were re-called with MiXCR into one record per CDR3 protein. The table shows about 240,000 distinct CDR3 sequences, with about 12% occurring only once. The input for sequencing was PBMCs from the stem cell graft donor, taken from the stem cell graft. These receptors came from a human donor who donated a stem cell graft to a child with acute lymphoblastic leukemia.

This clonotype was seen repeatedly, ten times or more. The V call is TRBV12-5, the J call TRBJ2-7; the match to TRBD1 covers 9 bases. The CDR3 loop spans 15 amino acids. Germline V gives CDR1 LGHNT, CDR2 FRNRAP. The V gene end was trimmed by 4 bases and the J gene end by 3 bases; junction bases not matched to a gene: 7. In DNA, the CDR3 is TGTGCTAGTGGTTCGGGACAGGGCGACCACTACGAGCAGTACTTC. Its translation: CASGSGQGDHYEQYF. The full variable domain, with the rest looked up from reference TRBV12-5 and TRBJ2-7, is DARVTQTPRHKVTEMGQEVTMRCQPILGHNTVFWYRQTMMQGLELLAYFRNRAPLDDSGMPKDRFSAEMPDATLATLKIQPSEPRDSAVYFCASGSGQGDHYEQYFGPGTRLTVT.

This clonotype was seen ten or more times. This chain joins TRBV12-3 or TRBV12-4 and TRBJ2-7, with D tentatively TRBD1 (6 bases). This CDR3 contains 15 residues. With 6 bases removed from V and 0 bases from J, the gap between germline ends came to 15 bases. CDR3 sequence: CASSPRTDLSYEQYF. The CDR3, as DNA: TGTGCCAGCAGCCCAAGGACAGACCTCTCCTACGAGCAGTACTTC.

In its sample, this clonotype was seen many times. The J gene is TRBJ2-1, the V gene TRBV29-1; 12 bases agree with TRBD1. The germline V gene encodes CDR1 SQVTM and CDR2 ANQGSEA. This CDR3 spans 14 amino acids. J gave up 9 bases and V 4 bases, and 7 bases lay outside the gene matches. DNA for the CDR3: TGCAGCGTTGTCCGGGACAGGGGGCACGGTGAGCAGTTCTTC. Translation: CSVVRDRGHGEQFF.

Many counts were recorded for this clonotype. The rearrangement links TRBV18 to TRBJ2-1, with D possibly TRBD1 on 5 matching bases. The CDR3 is 15 residues long. The V gene's germline CDR1 is KGHSH and CDR2 LQKENI. V dropped 3 bases and J dropped 2 bases, with 11 bases sitting between them. CDR3 region: CASSPERGPYNEQFF. CDR3 coding DNA: TGTGCCAGCTCACCGGAAAGGGGCCCCTACAATGAGCAGTTCTTC.

This clonotype was recorded many times. The chain joins TRBV5-1 to TRBJ2-4; 8 nucleotides match TRBD2. Germline assignment: CDR1 SGHRS and CDR2 YFSETQ. CDR3 length: 14 residues. Trimming removed 4 bases from V and 7 bases from J; junction bases left unmatched: 7. The CDR3 region is CASSGSGLDNIQYF. The CDR3 coding sequence is TGCGCCAGCAGCGGATCGGGACTAGACAACATTCAGTACTTC.

This clonotype came up many times. V gene TRBV10-3 combines with J gene TRBJ2-3, with D tentatively TRBD2 (5 bases). V dropped 2 bases and J dropped 7 bases, with 13 bases sitting between them. CDR3 size: 14 residues. Looked up from germline, CDR1 is ENHRY and CDR2 is SYGVKD. The CDR3 loop is CAISEASGRNTQYF. The CDR3, as DNA: TGTGCCATCAGTGAGGCGTCGGGAAGAAATACGCAGTATTTT.

This clonotype was observed many times. At one boundary the junction diverges from the germline segment, which might be a read error. The chain employs TRBV29-1 and TRBJ2-1; 11 bases are a match to TRBD1. Germline lookup yields CDR1 SQVTM and CDR2 ANQGSEA. The CDR3 contains 11 residues. The CDR3 protein is CSDRDRGTVLF. The CDR3 region has the DNA TGCAGCGACCGGGACAGGGGGACTGTGCTCTTC.

This clonotype was observed many times. The chain employs TRBV12-3 or TRBV12-4 and TRBJ2-5, with D possibly being TRBD2 (5 bases). The germline V and J ends were trimmed by 4 bases and 4 bases, with 10 bases remaining between them. CDR3 length: 13 amino acids. The CDR3 bases are TGTGCCAGCAGTTATGGAGGAACAGAGACCCAGTACTTC. Its translation: CASSYGGTETQYF.

The sample holds a few counts of this clonotype. The genes are TRBV7-2 and TRBJ1-6; perhaps TRBD1 as D (5 bases). The CDR3 runs to 15 residues. Between the trimmed V and J ends, which lost 0 bases and 9 bases, there was a span of 12 bases. Germline loops: CDR1 SGHTA, CDR2 FQGNSA. CDR3 nucleotide sequence: TGTGCCAGCAGCTTAGCGAGGGGCTTGGGTTCACCCCTCCACTTT. As protein: CASSLARGLGSPLHF.

The CDR3 loop reads CASSWLGENTIYF. CDR3 nucleotides: TGTGCCAGCAGCTGGCTGGGCGAAAACACCATATATTTT. This chain links TRBV11-2 with TRBJ1-3; D is undetermined. V dropped 4 bases and J dropped 6 bases, with 10 bases sitting between them. The CDR3 has 13 amino acids. Germline V gene lookup returns CDR1 SGHAT and CDR2 FQNNGV. The full variable domain, completed using reference TRBV11-2 and TRBJ1-3, is EAGVAQSPRYKIIEKRQSVAFWCNPISGHATLYWYQQILGQGPKLLIQFQNNGVVDDSQLPKDRFSAERLKGVDSTLKIQPAKLEDSAVYLCASSWLGENTIYFGEGSWLTVV.

This clonotype ranks as medium-sized (0.01 to 0.1%). This chain joins TRBV5-6 and TRBJ2-2; 10 bases are shared with TRBD2. Germline lookup yields CDR1 SGHDT and CDR2 YYEEEE. The CDR3 has 17 residues. The J segment lost 5 bases and the V segment lost 4 bases, leaving 11 bases of the junction unmatched. CDR3 nucleotide sequence: TGTGCCAGCAGCCGGCGTCAGCGGGAGGGCCCGACCGGGGAGCTGTTTTTT. This codes for CASSRRQREGPTGELFF. Full variable domain (remainder filled in from reference TRBV5-6 and TRBJ2-2): DAGVTQSPTHLIKTRGQQVTLRCSPKSGHDTVSWYQQALGQGPQFIFQYYEEEERQRGNFPDRFSGHQFPNYSSELNVNALLLGDSALYLCASSRRQREGPTGELFFGEGSRLTVL.

This clonotype was detected many times. This CDR3 is CASSVAPGEVNTEAFF. The DNA of the CDR3 is TGTGCCAGCAGCGTAGCCCCTGGGGAAGTGAACACTGAAGCTTTCTTT. The chain has TRBV9 and TRBJ1-1; no clear D gene. Trimming cost V 0 bases and J 0 bases, with 12 bases left between them. Germline CDR1 reads SGDLS; CDR2 reads YYNGEE. This CDR3 is 16 amino acids long.

This clonotype was detected ten times or more. V usage is TRBV7-2 and J usage is TRBJ2-7; D gene unclear. V shed 1 base and J shed 5 bases, with 18 bases lying between them. The CDR3 loop spans 16 amino acids. Germline loops: CDR1 SGHTA, CDR2 FQGNSA. The DNA for the CDR3 is TGTGCCAGCAGCTTAGAAAGTTCTTGGCGAGAGAACGAGCAGTACTTC. Amino acids: CASSLESSWRENEQYF.

This chain joins TRBV6-5 and TRBJ2-7; possibly TRBD2 for D (5 bases). CDR3 length: 14 residues. Trimming took 2 bases from V and 3 from J, leaving 11 bases between them. Germline CDR1 reads MNHEY; CDR2 reads SVGAGI. CDR3 bases: TGTGCCAGCAGTTACGGGAAAGCGGACTACGAGCAGTACTTC. Translation gives CASSYGKADYEQYF.

Many counts were recorded for this clonotype. The chain couples TRBV6-5 to TRBJ2-2; D is possibly TRBD1 (5 bases). The CDR3 has 16 residues. With 4 bases removed from V and 3 bases from J, the gap between germline ends came to 15 bases. Germline V gene lookup returns CDR1 MNHEY and CDR2 SVGAGI. The CDR3 loop reads CASSFLWTRDTGELFF. DNA of the CDR3: TGTGCCAGCAGTTTCCTCTGGACACGAGACACCGGGGAGCTGTTTTTT.

The sample holds a few counts of this clonotype. This chain links TRBV20-1 with TRBJ2-7, with 8 nucleotides matching TRBD1. In germline, CDR1 is DFQATT, CDR2 SNEGSKA (reference sequence). With V trimmed by 6 bases and J by 3 bases, 13 bases remained unmatched. CDR3 size: 15 residues. CDR3 in DNA: TGCAGTGCGCCAGGGGGCCCTCCCCGGAACTACGAGCAGTACTTC. Translated, it gives CSAPGGPPRNYEQYF.

The chain has TRBV2 and TRBJ1-3; unclear D gene. This CDR3 region has 12 residues. V lost 2 bases to trimming and J lost 4 bases, with 3 bases between them. Germline V gene sequence: CDR1 SNHLY, CDR2 FYNNEI. The CDR3 spells CASSESGNTIYF. The CDR3 DNA reads as TGTGCCAGCAGTGAATCCGGAAACACCATATATTTT.